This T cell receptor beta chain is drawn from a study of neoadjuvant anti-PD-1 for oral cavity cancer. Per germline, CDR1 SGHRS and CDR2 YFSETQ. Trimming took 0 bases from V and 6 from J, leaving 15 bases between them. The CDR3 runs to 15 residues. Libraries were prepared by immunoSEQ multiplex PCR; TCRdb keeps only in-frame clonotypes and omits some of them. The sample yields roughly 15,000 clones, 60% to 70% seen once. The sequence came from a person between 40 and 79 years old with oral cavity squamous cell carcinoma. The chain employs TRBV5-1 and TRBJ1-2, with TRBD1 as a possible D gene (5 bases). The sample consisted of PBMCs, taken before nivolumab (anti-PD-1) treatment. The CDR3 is CASSLGTSRSNGYTF. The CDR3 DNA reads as TGCGCCAGCAGCTTGGGGACATCTAGGTCGAATGGCTACACCTTC.